Included here is one T cell receptor beta chain sequence, with context. The data were obtained in a study of blood T cell repertoires in COVID-19. Study as a whole: Donors in the United States, Italy and Spain gave samples during acute or convalescent COVID-19. The cDNA or gDNA used as material had been derived from T cells, B-cell-depleted T cells, or PBMCs.

Authors' processing steps: Amplification with reference gene primers provided the estimates of nucleated cell counts. TCRdb keeps only in-frame clones here, not all; method: immunoSEQ multiplex PCR. Clone size and the V and J calls come from that table; the DNA yielded D and trimming. There are 150,000 to 180,000 clones in the sample; about 85% occur only once, and roughly 0.62% lies in the top ten. The length of the CDR3 is 15 residues. V dropped 3 bases and J dropped 4 bases, with 13 bases sitting between them. Germline V gene data show CDR1 as KGHSH and CDR2 as LQKENI. Sequences were obtained from peripheral blood. This receptor was identified in a man in his fifties or sixties with COVID-19, enrolled during active disease. The rearrangement links TRBV18 to TRBJ1-5, with no clear D. The CDR3 reads CASSPPGPRNQPQHF. The DNA for the CDR3 is TGTGCCAGCTCACCTCCGGGTCCAAGAAATCAGCCCCAGCATTTT.